The clone carrying this T cell receptor beta chain was detected a few times. This CDR3 is built from 14 residues. The V gene end was trimmed by 7 bases and the J gene end by 1 base; junction bases not matched to a gene: 7. CDR1 is SNHLY and CDR2 is FYNNEI in the germline V gene. The sample is drawn from a study of blood T cell repertoires in COVID-19. Study in general: Italy, Spain and the United States were the sources of the convalescent and acute COVID-19 samples. T cells, B-cell-depleted T cells, or PBMCs provided the cDNA or gDNA that served as material.

Authors' data handling: Amplified reference gene primers provided the basis for estimating nucleated cell counts. Some clones are missing from TCRdb's copy, which holds only in-frame ones; the method was immunoSEQ multiplex PCR. That table supplies the V and J calls and clone size; D and trimming were determined from the DNA. The table records fewer than 350,000 clones, approximately 86% of them present only once. The receptor was derived from a man aged 40-55 years with active or convalescent COVID-19. The chain uses TRBV2 and TRBJ2-7, with 7 bases identical to TRBD1. The source material was peripheral blood. The CDR3 loop reads CASMGGTESYEQYF. The CDR3 DNA follows: TGTGCCAGCATGGGTGGGACAGAGTCCTACGAGCAGTACTTC.